Below, 8 T cell receptor beta chains from the same sample are listed, as sequenced in a study of cytomegalovirus exposure and HLA in healthy donors. PCR used 60 Vbeta primers and 13 Jbeta primers. Sequencing used immunoSEQ multiplex PCR; TCRdb keeps in-frame clones, though not all of them. The sample gives some 140,000 clones, around 82% of which show up once; 5.5% to 6.5% is in the top ten. Sequencing input: PBMCs. These receptors were collected from a woman aged 35 to 49 in good health and CMV-seropositive.

V gene TRBV29-1 combines with J gene TRBJ1-1; 8 bases line up with TRBD1. Trimming at V came to 8 bases and at J to 0 bases, leaving 5 bases not matched to a gene. Germline-derived CDR1 and CDR2 are SQVTM and ANQGSEA. CDR3 size: 13 residues. CDR3 region: CSSRTGMNTEAFF. The CDR3 bases are TGCAGCTCGAGGACAGGGATGAACACTGAAGCTTTCTTT. The entire variable domain, with the rest obtained from reference TRBV29-1 and TRBJ1-1, is as follows: SAVISQKPSRDICQRGTSLTIQCQVDSQVTMMFWYRQQPGQSLTLIATANQGSEATYESGFVIDKFPISRPNLTFSTLTVSNMSPEDSSIYLCSSRTGMNTEAFFGQGTRLTVV.

This chain uses TRBV27 with TRBJ1-5; D not resolved. The CDR3 runs 14 residues. Trimming pared 4 bases from V and 3 bases from J, leaving 10 bases between. Looked up from germline, CDR1 is MNHEY and CDR2 is SMNVEV (reference sequence). CDR3 in DNA: TGTGCCAGCAGTTACAGTGCCCCCAATCAGCCCCAGCATTTT. Residues: CASSYSAPNQPQHF.

The V and J genes are TRBV4-1 and TRBJ1-2; TRBD1 aligns across 10 bases. CDR1 is MGHRA and CDR2 is YSYEKL in the germline V gene. Trimming took 2 bases from V and 8 from J; bases not matched to a gene: 5. CDR3 size: 14 residues. The CDR3 DNA is TGCGCCAGCAGCCAACAGGACAGGGGGTTAGGCTACACCTTC. Amino acid sequence: CASSQQDRGLGYTF.

The chain uses TRBV5-1 and TRBJ2-7; 8 nucleotides agree with TRBD1. The CDR3 runs 13 residues. V lost 4 bases to trimming and J lost 6 bases; unmatched junction nucleotides: 6. Germline-derived CDR1 and CDR2 are SGHRS and YFSETQ. CDR3 protein: CASSPGQGIEQYF. The CDR3 region has the DNA TGCGCCAGCAGCCCCGGACAGGGAATCGAGCAGTACTTC.

The gene calls are TRBV28 and TRBJ1-5; D gene ambiguous. This CDR3 region has 15 residues. Germline CDR1 MDHEN, CDR2 SYDVKM. The ends were cut back, 1 base at V and 7 bases at J, with 14 bases in the middle. DNA of the CDR3: TGTGCCAGCAGTTTATCACAGTCCGGTTCCCAGCCCCAGCATTTT. This encodes CASSLSQSGSQPQHF.

The sample holds a few counts of this clone. This chain connects TRBV18 to TRBJ2-1; the match to TRBD2 covers 10 bases. The length of the CDR3 is 14 residues. Germline V CDR1 and CDR2: KGHSH, LQKENI. Trimming took 5 bases from V and 8 from J; bases not matched to a gene: 6. In DNA, the CDR3 is TGTGCCAGCTCATCTCTAGCGGGAGTAGATGAGCAGTTCTTC. Translation: CASSSLAGVDEQFF.

V and J are TRBV15 and TRBJ2-1; 7 positions match TRBD2. The germline V gene has CDR1 LNHNV and CDR2 YYDKDF (reference sequence). V was pared by 1 base and J by 7 bases, with 7 bases of the junction left unmatched. The CDR3 sequence is 15 residues long. CDR3 DNA: TGTGCCACCAGCAGAGTCGCGGGAGAGGGAAATGAGCAGTTCTTC. Its protein product is CATSRVAGEGNEQFF.

This clone was found once. The chain employs TRBV15 and TRBJ2-1; D is undetermined. The ends were cut back, 3 bases at V and 15 bases at J, with 15 bases in the middle. Germline CDR1 and CDR2: LNHNV and YYDKDF (reference sequence). This CDR3 comprises 12 residues. CDR3 nucleotides: TGTGCCACCAGCAGTGGTTACAGCCCAGGGTTCTTC. Translating it yields CATSSGYSPGFF.